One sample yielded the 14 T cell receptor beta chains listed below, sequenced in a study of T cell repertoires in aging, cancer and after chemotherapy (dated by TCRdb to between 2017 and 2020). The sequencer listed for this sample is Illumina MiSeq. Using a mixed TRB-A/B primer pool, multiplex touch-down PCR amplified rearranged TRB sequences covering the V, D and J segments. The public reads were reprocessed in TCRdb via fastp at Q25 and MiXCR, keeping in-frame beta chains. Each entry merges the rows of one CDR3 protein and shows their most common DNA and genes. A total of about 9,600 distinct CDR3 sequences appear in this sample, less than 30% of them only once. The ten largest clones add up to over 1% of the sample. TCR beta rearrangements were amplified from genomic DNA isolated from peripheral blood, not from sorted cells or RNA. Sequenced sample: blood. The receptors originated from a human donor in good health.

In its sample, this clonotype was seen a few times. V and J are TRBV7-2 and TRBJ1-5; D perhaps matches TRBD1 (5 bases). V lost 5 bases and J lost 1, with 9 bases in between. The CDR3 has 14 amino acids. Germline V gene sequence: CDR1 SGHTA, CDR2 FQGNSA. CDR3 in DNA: TGTGCCAGCAGCCTGGGGCTCAGCAATCAGCCCCAGCATTTT. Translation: CASSLGLSNQPQHF.

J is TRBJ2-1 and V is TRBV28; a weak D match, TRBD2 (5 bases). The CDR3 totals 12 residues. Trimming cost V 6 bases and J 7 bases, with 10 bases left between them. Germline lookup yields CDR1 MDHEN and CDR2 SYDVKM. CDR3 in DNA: TGTGCCAGCAGCGCACTAGAGAATGAGCAGTTCTTC. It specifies CASSALENEQFF.

Here the CDR3 DNA reads TGTGCCAGCAGCCCCCGGGACAGGGGTCATGCTTTCTTT. Residues: CASSPRDRGHAFF. This chain links TRBV7-2 with TRBJ1-1; 10 bases agree with TRBD1. V dropped 5 bases and J dropped 11; count of bases not matched to a gene: 8. Germline-derived CDR1 and CDR2 are SGHTA and FQGNSA. The CDR3 has 13 residues.

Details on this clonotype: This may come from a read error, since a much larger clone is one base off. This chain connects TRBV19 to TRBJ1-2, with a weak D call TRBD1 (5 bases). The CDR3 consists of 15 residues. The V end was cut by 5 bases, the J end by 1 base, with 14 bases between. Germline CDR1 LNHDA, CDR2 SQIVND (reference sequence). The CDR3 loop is CASSPPGENNYGYTF. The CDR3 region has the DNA TGTGCCAGTAGTCCCCCGGGGGAGAATAACTATGGCTACACCTTC.

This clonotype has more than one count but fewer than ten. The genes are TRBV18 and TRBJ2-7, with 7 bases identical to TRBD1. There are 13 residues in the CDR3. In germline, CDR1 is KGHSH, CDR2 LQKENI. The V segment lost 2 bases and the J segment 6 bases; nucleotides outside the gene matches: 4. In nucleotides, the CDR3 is TGTGCCAGCTCACCAACAGGGGCTGGCGAGCAGTACTTC. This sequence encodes CASSPTGAGEQYF.

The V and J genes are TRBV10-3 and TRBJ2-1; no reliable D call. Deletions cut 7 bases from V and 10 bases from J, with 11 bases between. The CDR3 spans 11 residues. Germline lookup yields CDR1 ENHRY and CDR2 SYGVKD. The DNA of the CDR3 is TGTGCCATCATGAATAGTTACGAGCAGTTCTTC. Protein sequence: CAIMNSYEQFF.

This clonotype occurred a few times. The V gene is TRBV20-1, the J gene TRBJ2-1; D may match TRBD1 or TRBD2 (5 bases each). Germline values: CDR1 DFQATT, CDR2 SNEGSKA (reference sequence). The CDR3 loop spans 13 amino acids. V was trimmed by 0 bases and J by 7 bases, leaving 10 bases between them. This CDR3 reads CSARDEGRNEQFF. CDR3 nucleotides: TGCAGTGCTAGAGATGAGGGACGGAATGAGCAGTTCTTC.

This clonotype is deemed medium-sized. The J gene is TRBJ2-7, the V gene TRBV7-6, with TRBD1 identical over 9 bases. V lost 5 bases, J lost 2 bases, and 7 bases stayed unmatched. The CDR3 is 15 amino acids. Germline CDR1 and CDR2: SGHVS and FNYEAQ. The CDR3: CASSPGQGAAYEQYF. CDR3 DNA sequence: TGTGCCAGCAGCCCGGGACAGGGAGCTGCCTACGAGCAGTACTTC.

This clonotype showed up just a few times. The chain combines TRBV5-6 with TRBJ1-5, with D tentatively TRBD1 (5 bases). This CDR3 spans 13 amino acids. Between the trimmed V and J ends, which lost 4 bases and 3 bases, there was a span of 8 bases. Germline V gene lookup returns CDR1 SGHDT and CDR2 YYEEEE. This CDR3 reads CASSRQPNQPQHF. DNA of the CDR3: TGTGCCAGCAGCCGACAGCCCAATCAGCCCCAGCATTTT.

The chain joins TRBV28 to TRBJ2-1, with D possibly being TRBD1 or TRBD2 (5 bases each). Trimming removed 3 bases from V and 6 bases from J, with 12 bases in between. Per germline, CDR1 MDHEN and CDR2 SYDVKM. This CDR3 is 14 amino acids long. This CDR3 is CASSFQRDRNEQFF. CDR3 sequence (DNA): TGTGCCAGCAGTTTTCAACGGGACCGCAATGAGCAGTTCTTC.

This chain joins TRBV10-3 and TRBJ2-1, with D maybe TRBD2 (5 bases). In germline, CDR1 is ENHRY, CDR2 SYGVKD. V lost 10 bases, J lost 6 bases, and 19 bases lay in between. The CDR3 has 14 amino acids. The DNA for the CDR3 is TGTGCCACGGTCACGGCGCTTGCGGGCAATGAGCAGTTCTTC. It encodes CATVTALAGNEQFF.

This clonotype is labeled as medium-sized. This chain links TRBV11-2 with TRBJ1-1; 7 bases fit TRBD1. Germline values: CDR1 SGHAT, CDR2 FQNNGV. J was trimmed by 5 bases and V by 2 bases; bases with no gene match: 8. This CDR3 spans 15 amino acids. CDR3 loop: CASSLSRQGGTEAFF. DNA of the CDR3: TGTGCCAGCAGCTTATCGCGACAGGGAGGGACTGAAGCTTTCTTT.

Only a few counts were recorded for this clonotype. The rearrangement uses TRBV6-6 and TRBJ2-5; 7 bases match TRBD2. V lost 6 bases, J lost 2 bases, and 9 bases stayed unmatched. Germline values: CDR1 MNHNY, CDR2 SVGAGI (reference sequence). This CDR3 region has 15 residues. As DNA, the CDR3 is TGTGCCAGCAGCTCCGGGACTACCTCTCAAGAGACCCAGTACTTC. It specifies CASSSGTTSQETQYF.

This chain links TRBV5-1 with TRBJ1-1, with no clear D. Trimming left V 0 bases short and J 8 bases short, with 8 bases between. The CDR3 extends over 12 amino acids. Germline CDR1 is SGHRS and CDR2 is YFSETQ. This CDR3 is CASSLVGLEAFF. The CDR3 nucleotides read TGCGCCAGCAGCTTGGTAGGATTAGAAGCTTTCTTT. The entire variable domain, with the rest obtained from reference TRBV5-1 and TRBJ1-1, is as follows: KAGVTQTPRYLIKTRGQQVTLSCSPISGHRSVSWYQQTPGQGLQFLFEYFSETQRNKGNFPGRFSGRQFSNSRSEMNVSTLELGDSALYLCASSLVGLEAFFGQGTRLTVV.